This T cell receptor (beta chain) was found in a study of OX40 agonist ivuxolimab in advanced cancers. Overall study: People who had prior anti-PD-1, anti-PD-L1 or anti-CTLA-4 therapy could take part, and about 37% had some. Study-level points and caveats: People who partly responded at 0.1-3.0 mg/kg had some of the least clonal expansion seen.

Turning to this clone: Its antigen remains unidentified.

The cohort excluded patients with autoimmune disease history or systemic immunosuppression. The sampling schedule covered blood at baseline, cycle 4 day 1, and cycle 7 day 1. Data came from immunoSEQ multiplex PCR; TCRdb stores just in-frame clones and leaves some out. Of roughly 50,000 clones listed, 85% to 95% are singletons. The CDR3 contains 15 residues. Germline V gives CDR1 LGHNA, CDR2 YSLEER. Between the trimmed V and J ends, which lost 0 bases and 3 bases, there was a span of 11 bases. This chain uses TRBV4-3 with TRBJ1-2; D gene ambiguous. The sequencing used CD4+ or CD8+ T cells sorted from blood, collected in a trial of the OX40 agonist ivuxolimab. This sequence originates from an adult with an advanced solid tumor such as melanoma, head and neck, liver or kidney cancer. DNA for the CDR3: TGCGCCAGCAGCCAAGATGGGGTTGGGGACTATGGCTACACCTTC. Translated: CASSQDGVGDYGYTF.